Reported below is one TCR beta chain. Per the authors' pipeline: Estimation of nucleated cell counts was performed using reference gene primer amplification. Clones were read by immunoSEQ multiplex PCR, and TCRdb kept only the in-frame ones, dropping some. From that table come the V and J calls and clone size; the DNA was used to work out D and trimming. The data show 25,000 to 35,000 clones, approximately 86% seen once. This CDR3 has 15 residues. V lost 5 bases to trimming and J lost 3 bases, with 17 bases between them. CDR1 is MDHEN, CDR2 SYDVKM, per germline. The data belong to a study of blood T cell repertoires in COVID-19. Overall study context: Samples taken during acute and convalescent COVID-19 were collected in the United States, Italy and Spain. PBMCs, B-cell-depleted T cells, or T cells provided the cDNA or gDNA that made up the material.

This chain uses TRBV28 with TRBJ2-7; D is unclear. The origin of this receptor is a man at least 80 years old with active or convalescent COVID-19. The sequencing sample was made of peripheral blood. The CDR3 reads CASSLKMTYFYEQYF. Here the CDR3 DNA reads TGTGCCAGCAGTCTGAAAATGACATATTTCTACGAGCAGTACTTC. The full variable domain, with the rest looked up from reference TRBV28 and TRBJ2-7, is DVKVTQSSRYLVKRTGEKVFLECVQDMDHENMFWYRQDPGLGLRLIYFSYDVKMKEKGDIPEGYSVSREKKERFSLILESASTNQTSMYLCASSLKMTYFYEQYFGPGTRLTVT.